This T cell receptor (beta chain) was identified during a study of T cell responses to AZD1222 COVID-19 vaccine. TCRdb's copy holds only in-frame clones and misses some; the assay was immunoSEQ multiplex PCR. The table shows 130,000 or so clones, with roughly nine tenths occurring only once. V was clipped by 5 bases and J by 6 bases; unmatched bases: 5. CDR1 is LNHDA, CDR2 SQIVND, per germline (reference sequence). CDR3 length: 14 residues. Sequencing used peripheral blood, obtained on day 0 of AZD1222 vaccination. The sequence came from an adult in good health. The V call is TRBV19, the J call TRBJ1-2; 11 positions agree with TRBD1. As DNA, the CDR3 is TGTGCCAGTAGTCCGGACAGGGGGCAAAATGGCTACACCTTC. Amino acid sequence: CASSPDRGQNGYTF. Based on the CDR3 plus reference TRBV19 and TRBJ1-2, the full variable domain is DGGITQSPKYLFRKEGQNVTLSCEQNLNHDAMYWYRQDPGQGLRLIYYSQIVNDFQKGDIAEGYSVSREKKESFPLTVTSAQKNPTAFYLCASSPDRGQNGYTFGSGTRLTVV.